A single sample gave rise to the 20 T cell receptor beta chains below, sequenced in a study of blood T cells in healthy people across ages (dated by TCRdb to about 2015). Library preparation used 5' RACE. Sequencing instrument: Illumina HiSeq 2500. The second PCR ran for roughly 7 to 11 cycles and used a J-beta primer mix along with a sample-barcoded 5' primer. In-frame beta chains were kept once TCRdb had trimmed the public reads at Q25 with fastp and called clones with MiXCR. Every distinct CDR3 protein forms one entry, paired with its most common genes and DNA. The sample has roughly 2 million distinct CDR3 sequences on record, approximately 50% of them singletons. Over 2% of the sample is taken by the ten largest. The source material was blood. The receptors derive from a woman in her thirties or forties in good health.

This chain connects TRBV6-1 to TRBJ2-1, with 9 nucleotides matching TRBD2. CDR1 and CDR2 (germline): MNHNS, SASEGT. V was clipped by 0 bases and J by 4 bases; unmatched bases: 22. The CDR3 covers 22 residues. CDR3 sequence (DNA): TGTGCCAGCAGTGAAGCGTCGGCGGTGTCAGTTGGAGCGGGGGGCCTATACAATGAGCAGTTCTTC. This codes for CASSEASAVSVGAGGLYNEQFF.

J is TRBJ2-1 and V is TRBV6-2 or TRBV6-3; D is possibly TRBD1 (5 bases). Trimming took off 9 bases at V and 10 bases at J, with 19 bases between the two ends. This CDR3 has 13 residues. The germline CDR1 and CDR2 sequences are MNHEY and SVGEGT. CDR3 loop: CARQKGERCEQFF. The CDR3 DNA follows: TGTGCCAGACAAAAAGGGGAAAGATGCGAGCAGTTCTTC.

The chain employs TRBV20-1 and TRBJ2-3, with D unclear. The CDR3 sequence is 18 residues long. Germline V CDR1 and CDR2: DFQATT, SNEGSKA (reference sequence). V shed 0 bases and J shed 0 bases, with 19 bases lying between them. Here the CDR3 reads CSARDNCPPATSTDTQYF. The CDR3 bases are TGCAGTGCTAGAGATAATTGTCCCCCAGCCACTAGCACAGATACGCAGTATTTT.

This clonotype was recorded only once. V is TRBV4-2 and J is TRBJ1-2, with D unclear. Germline CDR1 reads LGHNA; CDR2 reads YNFKEQ. Trimming shortened V by 0 bases and J by 8 bases, and 10 bases separated the two germline ends. The CDR3 has 13 amino acids. Written as DNA, the CDR3 is TGTGCCAGCAGCCAAGATCTGGGGTCCGGCTACACCTTC. Translation gives CASSQDLGSGYTF.

This clonotype was seen only a few times. This sequence joins TRBV12-3 or TRBV12-4 and TRBJ2-1, with TRBD2 matching 10 bases. This CDR3 is 16 amino acids long. The trim removed 6 bases at V and 5 bases at J, leaving 10 bases unmatched. The CDR3 bases are TGTGCCAGCAGGACCAAGCGGGGGGGCGGGGACAATGAGCAGTTCTTC. This gives the protein CASRTKRGGGDNEQFF.

This clonotype came up a few times. The genes are TRBV7-8 and TRBJ1-2; D possibly corresponds to TRBD1 (5 bases). V was pared by 5 bases and J by 1 base, with 17 bases between. This CDR3 spans 16 amino acids. The V gene's germline CDR1 is SGHVS and CDR2 FQNEAQ. The CDR3 nucleotides are TGTGCCAGCAGCCCAATTGGCGGGGGGAATAACTATGGCTACACCTTC. It specifies CASSPIGGGNNYGYTF.

Notes on this clonotype: With a much larger clone just one base away, this may be a read error. In nucleotides, the CDR3 is TGCAGTGCTAGAGGGGGGAAAGTAAGAGAGACCCAGTACTTC. Amino acids: CSARGGKVRETQYF. The chain uses TRBV20-1 and TRBJ2-5; D may be TRBD1 or TRBD2 (5 bases each). V was clipped by 1 base and J by 4 bases, with 13 bases between them. The CDR3 runs to 14 residues. The germline gives CDR1 DFQATT, CDR2 SNEGSKA (reference sequence).

This chain uses TRBV7-2 with TRBJ2-1; 7 bases line up with TRBD2. V shed 8 bases and J 9 bases; nucleotides not matched to a gene: 19. This CDR3 region has 16 residues. The germline gives CDR1 SGHTA, CDR2 FQGNSA. CDR3: CASGRRLSTSVSEQFF. The CDR3 DNA reads as TGTGCCAGCGGCCGGCGACTTAGTACTAGCGTAAGTGAGCAGTTCTTC.

The chain recombines TRBV5-1 with TRBJ2-1, with 11 positions matching TRBD2. The CDR3 length is 16 residues. The germline gives CDR1 SGHRS, CDR2 YFSETQ. V dropped 6 bases and J dropped 7; count of bases not matched to a gene: 12. CDR3 loop: CASTRLAGTLRNEQFF. The CDR3 nucleotides read TGCGCCAGCACGAGACTAGCGGGGACCCTAAGGAATGAGCAGTTCTTC.

The chain couples TRBV27 to TRBJ1-4; D ambiguous. With 5 bases removed from V and 4 bases from J, the gap between germline ends came to 11 bases. Germline V gives CDR1 MNHEY, CDR2 SMNVEV (reference sequence). The CDR3 runs 14 residues. This CDR3 reads CASSPRTSNEKLFF. The CDR3 DNA reads TGTGCCAGCAGTCCCCGGACCAGTAATGAAAAACTGTTTTTT.

Only a few counts were recorded for this clonotype. This chain's CDR3 is CASSFRDRDRQTQYF. Here the CDR3 DNA reads TGTGCCAGCAGCTTTAGGGACCGAGACAGACAGACCCAGTACTTC. The chain has TRBV7-2 and TRBJ2-7; D is possibly TRBD1 or TRBD2 (5 bases each). Near its end, the DNA agrees better with TRBJ2-5, so the J call may be wrong. CDR1 is SGHTA and CDR2 is FQGNSA in the germline V gene. This CDR3 contains 15 residues.

This clonotype was seen more than once but under ten times. The chain links TRBV11-2 to TRBJ2-1; D is possibly TRBD2 (5 bases). This CDR3 is 11 amino acids long. The germline V gene encodes CDR1 SGHAT and CDR2 FQNNGV. Trimming took off 1 base at V and 12 bases at J, with 7 bases between the two ends. This CDR3 reads CASSLAAGQFF. The DNA for the CDR3 is TGTGCCAGCAGCTTAGCGGCGGGGCAGTTCTTC.

The rearrangement uses TRBV7-3 and TRBJ1-6; TRBD1 matches at 7 bases. V shed 3 bases and J 7 bases; nucleotides not matched to a gene: 6. This CDR3 spans 15 amino acids. In germline, CDR1 is SGHTA, CDR2 FQGTGA. The CDR3 coding sequence is TGTGCCAGCAGCTTCAGCGGGACAGTAAATTCACCCCTCCACTTT. Translating it yields CASSFSGTVNSPLHF.

This clonotype showed up just a few times. The J gene is TRBJ1-6, the V gene TRBV29-1; D uncertain. The CDR3 covers 13 residues. CDR1 is SQVTM, CDR2 ANQGSEA, per germline. Trimming cost V 6 bases and J 3 bases, with 9 bases left between them. CDR3 DNA sequence: TGCAGCGTCTCAGCTGACTATAATTCACCCCTCCACTTT. Protein product: CSVSADYNSPLHF.

The chain recombines TRBV9 with TRBJ1-6; D is unclear. The germline gives CDR1 SGDLS, CDR2 YYNGEE. This CDR3 is built from 15 residues. V lost 6 bases and J lost 5, with 15 bases in between. CDR3 nucleotide sequence: TGTGCCAGCACCTACGACGGAGGAGATAATTCACCCCTCCACTTT. Translated: CASTYDGGDNSPLHF.

The sample holds a few counts of this clonotype. The chain links TRBV29-1 to TRBJ2-5; tentatively, D is TRBD1 or TRBD2 (6 bases each). The CDR3 spans 14 residues. Germline V lookup: CDR1 SQVTM, CDR2 ANQGSEA. V was trimmed by 6 bases and J by 2 bases, leaving 16 bases between them. This CDR3 reads CSVSRGAGQETQYF. DNA for the CDR3: TGCAGCGTGTCGAGGGGGGCAGGGCAAGAGACCCAGTACTTC.

This clonotype was recorded only once. The rearrangement links TRBV28 to TRBJ2-1; 14 bases agree with TRBD2. The CDR3 totals 15 residues. The V and J ends lost 3 bases and 10 bases, in that order; junction bases with no gene match: 5. Per the germline V gene, CDR1 is MDHEN and CDR2 is SYDVKM. The CDR3 here is CASSFQRTSGGEQFF. CDR3 nucleotide sequence: TGTGCCAGCAGTTTCCAACGGACTAGCGGGGGGGAGCAGTTCTTC.

The table lists this clonotype with a few counts. CDR3 nucleotide sequence: TGTGCCAGCAGCTCCACGGGGAGGATGGAGACCCAGTACTTC. Translating it yields CASSSTGRMETQYF. The V call is TRBV9, the J call TRBJ2-5; TRBD2 might be the D (6 bases). Deletions cut 4 bases from V and 5 bases from J, with 15 bases between. Per germline, CDR1 SGDLS and CDR2 YYNGEE. This CDR3 spans 14 amino acids.

The rearrangement links TRBV20-1 to TRBJ1-5; no clear D. The CDR3 extends over 15 amino acids. The germline V and J ends were trimmed by 1 base and 0 bases, with 10 bases remaining between them. The germline CDR1 and CDR2 sequences are DFQATT and SNEGSKA (reference sequence). The chain's CDR3 is CSARVAVNSNQPQHF. In DNA, the CDR3 is TGCAGTGCTAGAGTGGCAGTGAATAGCAATCAGCCCCAGCATTTT.

This chain uses TRBV6-5 with TRBJ1-2; D is undetermined. Germline V CDR1 and CDR2: MNHEY, SVGAGI. CDR3 length equals 12 residues. The V gene lost 2 bases and the J gene lost 7 bases, with 8 bases spanning the gap. DNA of the CDR3: TGTGCCAGCAGTTACCCCGGGGTTGGCTACACCTTC. The encoded protein is CASSYPGVGYTF.